This T cell receptor (beta chain) appears in the sequencing data of a study of cytotoxic CD8 clonotypes in ibrutinib-treated CLL. Study in general: The patients, about a dozen relapsed/refractory and roughly 15 treatment-naive, included about 18 who were IGHV unmutated.

Germline V gene lookup returns CDR1 MNHNS and CDR2 SASEGT. The ends were cut back, 4 bases at V and 3 bases at J, with 16 bases in the middle. The CDR3 length is 15 residues. Libraries were prepared by immunoSEQ multiplex PCR; TCRdb keeps only in-frame clonotypes and omits some of them. The sample lists around 130,000 clones, roughly 80% occurring once. The chain is built from TRBV6-1 and TRBJ2-7, with TRBD1 as a possible D gene (5 bases). The TCR comes from a human donor with chronic lymphocytic leukemia. Sequencing was performed on PBMCs, taken after 24 months of ibrutinib treatment. CDR3 bases: TGTGCCAGCAGTGTAGGGGCCCACCCTCTCTACGAGCAGTACTTC. Amino acids: CASSVGAHPLYEQYF.